This record covers a single T cell receptor (beta chain). The data belong to a study of blood T cell repertoires in COVID-19. Repertoires were generated with immunoSEQ multiplex PCR, while TCRdb's copy carries only in-frame clones and drops some. The table lists approximately 250,000 clones, about 83% of them singletons. V was cut by 0 bases and J by 2 bases, with 11 bases left in between. CDR3 length: 15 residues. From germline, CDR1 is SGHRS and CDR2 YFSETQ. Sequencing input: peripheral blood. The receptor comes from a human donor in a cohort sampled during active COVID-19. The chain joins TRBV5-1 to TRBJ2-5; TRBD2 is a possible D gene (7 bases). This CDR3 reads CASSLGAGAQETQYF. In nucleotides, the CDR3 is TGCGCCAGCAGCTTGGGGGCGGGGGCACAAGAGACCCAGTACTTC.